This T cell receptor beta chain is from a study of control samples from healthy donors and cancer patients. Libraries were prepared by immunoSEQ multiplex PCR; TCRdb keeps only in-frame clonotypes and omits some of them. The data contain around 92,000 clones, more than 75% of them singletons. The CDR3 sequence is 18 residues long. V was clipped by 0 bases and J by 0 bases, with 14 bases between them. CDR1 is MNHNS, CDR2 SASEGT, per germline. The gene calls are TRBV6-1 and TRBJ1-4; D perhaps matches TRBD1 (5 bases). The sequencing sample was made of blood. The receptor was derived from a man aged 55 to 70 in good health. CDR3: CASSEAPRQQATNEKLFF. CDR3 nucleotides: TGTGCCAGCAGTGAAGCGCCCCGACAGCAAGCAACTAATGAAAAACTGTTTTTT.